This T cell receptor (beta chain) was recovered during a study of CXCR3-negative and CXCR3-positive naive CD8 T cells. Whole-study context: Roughly 1.5 +/- 0.3 million TRB reads came from each library, giving 110 million to 150 million in total.

Carrying UMI labels, the TRB cDNA libraries were prepared through 5' RACE. No DNA is given; TCRdb re-called the 5' RACE reads and lists each CDR3 protein once. The clone table shows more than 70,000 distinct CDR3 sequences, with the ten largest holding roughly 0.62%. Study outcomes and limitations: Much lower diversity was found in memory CD8+ cells, while both naive subsets had comparably high diversity. A higher hydrophobicity marked the TRB CDR3s of CXCR3-positive naive cells versus CXCR3-negative naive cells.

A CD45RO-CCR7+CD27+CD95- profile was what naive CD8+ T cells displayed. CDR3 length equals 12 residues. CDR1 is SQVTM and CDR2 is ANQGSEA in the germline V gene. Comments on this clonotype: The antigen is undetermined.

The V gene is TRBV29-1, the J gene TRBJ2-7. This clonotype was obtained from a human donor in good health. Some clones in this sample may be carry-over from other donors' samples. Sequenced material: naive CXCR3+ CD8+ T cells from blood. Sample subset: CD45RO-CCR7+CD27+CD95- naive CD8+ T cells expressing CXCR3 (TNR3+). The CDR3 loop is CSVEGDSYEQYF.